This T cell receptor beta chain appears in the sequencing data of a study of T cell responses to AZD1222 COVID-19 vaccine. Study-level information: The analysis combined second doses at about 4 or about 12 weeks. Whole-study findings and limits: Among the donors, most were white British and more were female, and clonal diversity was possibly underestimated.

The assay was immunoSEQ multiplex PCR, and TCRdb's table has in-frame clones only and misses some. Of 90,000 or so clones listed, over 80% are singletons. Notes on this clone: What it binds is not known.

The sequences come from peripheral blood, collected on day 0 of AZD1222 vaccination. The sequence was obtained from an adult in good health.

CDR3 sequence (DNA): TGTGCCAGCAGTGAGCTTACTGGGGCCAACGTCCTGACTTTC. Amino acid sequence: CASSELTGANVLTF. V and J are TRBV25-1 and TRBJ2-6; D is unclear. The V gene's germline CDR1 is MGHDK and CDR2 SYGVNS. V was pared by 3 bases and J by 2 bases, with 5 bases between. The CDR3 is made up of 14 amino acids.